These 21 T cell receptor beta chains originate from one sample sequenced in a study of a mutant IDH1 vaccine in newly diagnosed glioma. The time point: week 47, end of study. Each dose of the vaccine consisted of 300 ug of mutant IDH1 20-mer peptide, with topical imiquimod. No antigens are known for them. TCRdb's table, derived via immunoSEQ multiplex PCR, lists solely in-frame clones and lacks some. This sample carries about 56,000 clones, roughly four fifths of them seen once, and the ten largest clones take about 3.2%. The source was PBMCs, collected from a glioma patient whose treatment included an IDH1 peptide vaccine. The receptor set was obtained from a woman aged 50 to 65 with glioma.

V and J are TRBV13 and TRBJ1-1, with a weak D call TRBD1 (5 bases). The V gene's germline CDR1 is PRHDT and CDR2 FYEKMQ (reference sequence). The CDR3 has 16 amino acids. Trimming took off 3 bases at V and 3 bases at J, with 17 bases between the two ends. Here the CDR3 reads CASSLGPSQGDTEAFF. In DNA form, the CDR3 reads TGTGCCAGCAGCTTGGGCCCATCCCAAGGGGACACTGAAGCTTTCTTT. The complete variable domain, with remaining parts taken from reference TRBV13 and TRBJ1-1, reads AAGVIQSPRHLIKEKRETATLKCYPIPRHDTVYWYQQGPGQDPQFLISFYEKMQSDKGSIPDRFSAQQFSDYHSELNMSSLELGDSALYFCASSLGPSQGDTEAFFGQGTRLTVV.

Only one count was recorded for this clone. V and J are TRBV19 and TRBJ2-3; D is possibly TRBD1 (5 bases). The CDR3 runs to 14 residues. Trimming stripped 1 base from V and 5 bases from J, with 10 bases between. CDR1 is LNHDA, CDR2 SQIVND, per germline (reference sequence). CDR3 sequence (DNA): TGTGCCAGTAGTATAGCGGACATACAAGATACGCAGTATTTT. It is translated as CASSIADIQDTQYF.

The sample holds one count of this clone. This chain uses TRBV6-5 with TRBJ2-7; possibly TRBD2 for D (7 bases). CDR1 is MNHEY and CDR2 is SVGAGI in the germline V gene. This CDR3 region has 13 residues. V was trimmed by 5 bases and J by 4 bases, leaving 12 bases between them. CDR3 protein: CASSSGTPYEQYF. CDR3 coding DNA: TGTGCCAGCAGTAGCGGGACACCTTACGAGCAGTACTTC.

V usage is TRBV19 and J usage is TRBJ1-1, with unresolved D. Germline CDR1 is LNHDA and CDR2 is SQIVND (reference sequence). The CDR3 extends over 16 amino acids. Trimming removed 0 bases from V and 4 bases from J, with 15 bases in between. CDR3 bases: TGTGCCAGTAGTATAGATCTATATGGGTGGGGCACTGAAGCTTTCTTT. Its protein is CASSIDLYGWGTEAFF.

This rearrangement joins TRBV7-8 to TRBJ2-1; the match to TRBD2 covers 11 bases. The ends lost 5 bases at V and 9 bases at J; junction bases unmatched: 12. The CDR3 totals 16 residues. Germline CDR1 reads SGHVS; CDR2 reads FQNEAQ. The CDR3 is CASSTLAGGPGLEQFF. DNA of the CDR3: TGTGCCAGCAGCACCTTAGCGGGGGGGCCGGGACTTGAGCAGTTCTTC.

CDR3 amino acids: CASSYGTGSYEQYF. DNA of the CDR3: TGTGCCAGCAGCTACGGGACTGGCAGCTACGAGCAGTACTTC. The V and J genes are TRBV5-4 and TRBJ2-7; a possible D gene is TRBD2 (6 bases). Per the germline V gene, CDR1 is SGHNT and CDR2 is YYREEE (reference sequence). Between the trimmed V and J ends, which lost 3 bases and 3 bases, there was a span of 13 bases. The CDR3 is made up of 14 amino acids.

The chain combines TRBV5-6 with TRBJ2-7, with a possible D match to TRBD1 (6 bases). The germline V gene encodes CDR1 SGHDT and CDR2 YYEEEE. V lost 8 bases and J 3 bases, leaving 21 bases between the germline ends. The CDR3 length is 15 residues. CDR3 sequence (DNA): TGTGCCAGTCCCAAAGGGGACACTCCTGACTACGAGCAGTACTTC. As protein: CASPKGDTPDYEQYF.

The J gene is TRBJ1-1, the V gene TRBV29-1, with D possibly being TRBD1 (6 bases). Germline CDR1 is SQVTM and CDR2 is ANQGSEA. The V end lost 7 bases, the J end lost 4 bases, and 13 bases lay between the germline ends. The CDR3 runs to 12 residues. CDR3 nucleotides: TGCAGCGCCGGCCAAGGGGGCACTGAAGCTTTCTTT. This sequence encodes CSAGQGGTEAFF.

This chain links TRBV5-4 with TRBJ2-2; D remains unclear. CDR1 SGHNT and CDR2 YYREEE come from the germline V gene (reference sequence). The length of the CDR3 is 13 residues. The V end lost 4 bases, the J end lost 6 bases, and 10 bases lay between the germline ends. CDR3 DNA sequence: TGTGCCAGCAGCCGGCGAGATCCCGGGGAGCTGTTTTTT. It translates to CASSRRDPGELFF.

V is TRBV2 and J is TRBJ1-4; D is ambiguous. CDR3 length equals 12 residues. The germline V gene encodes CDR1 SNHLY and CDR2 FYNNEI. Trimming took off 4 bases at V and 7 bases at J, with 7 bases between the two ends. CDR3: CASSATAEKLFF. In DNA form, the CDR3 reads TGTGCCAGCAGTGCCACTGCTGAAAAACTGTTTTTT.

The chain joins TRBV5-6 to TRBJ1-4; maybe TRBD1 (6 bases). V was cut by 4 bases and J by 6 bases, with 16 bases left in between. The CDR3 covers 15 residues. The germline V gene encodes CDR1 SGHDT and CDR2 YYEEEE. CDR3 bases: TGTGCCAGCAGCCTACAAGGGGGAGAGGATGAAAAACTGTTTTTT. Residues: CASSLQGGEDEKLFF.

The chain combines TRBV6-1 with TRBJ1-2; D not resolved. The V gene's germline CDR1 is MNHNS and CDR2 SASEGT. Trimming left V 1 base short and J 2 bases short, with 5 bases between. The CDR3 spans 13 residues. CDR3 sequence (DNA): TGTGCCAGCAGTGAAGGGAACAACTATGGCTACACCTTC. Its translation: CASSEGNNYGYTF.

The chain uses TRBV30 and TRBJ2-7; 13 bases are a match to TRBD2. V lost 7 bases, J lost 2 bases, and 5 bases stayed unmatched. The CDR3 has 14 residues. Germline CDR1 reads GTSNPN; CDR2 reads SVGIG (reference sequence). CDR3 residues: CASRTSGGPYEQYF. The CDR3 nucleotides are TGTGCCTCGCGGACTAGCGGGGGCCCCTACGAGCAGTACTTC.

CDR3 protein: CASSIGPSSYEQYF. As DNA, the CDR3 is TGTGCCAGTAGTATAGGACCCAGCTCCTACGAGCAGTACTTC. The V gene is TRBV19, the J gene TRBJ2-7; D is uncertain. V lost 1 base to trimming and J lost 0 bases, with 7 bases between them. This CDR3 has 14 amino acids. The germline gives CDR1 LNHDA, CDR2 SQIVND (reference sequence).

The genes are TRBV5-4 and TRBJ2-5, with 8 bases aligning to TRBD1. J gave up 5 bases and V 2 bases, and 2 bases lay outside the gene matches. CDR1 SGHNT and CDR2 YYREEE come from the germline V gene (reference sequence). The CDR3 is made up of 13 amino acids. CDR3 loop: CASSFRQGETQYF. The CDR3 DNA sequence: TGTGCCAGCAGCTTCCGACAGGGGGAGACCCAGTACTTC.

The chain is built from TRBV21-1 and TRBJ1-5; the table calls TRBD1, which could not be checked here. TRBV21-1 is a pseudogene. The CDR3 runs to 17 residues. CDR3 DNA sequence: TGTGCCAGCAACCTTTTACTTTACAGAAGCTACAATCAGCCCCAGCATTTT. It yields the protein CASNLLLYRSYNQPQHF.

The chain combines TRBV6-5 with TRBJ2-7; D perhaps matches TRBD1 (6 bases). Germline-derived CDR1 and CDR2 are MNHEY and SVGAGI. V dropped 2 bases and J dropped 0 bases, with 8 bases sitting between them. This CDR3 comprises 14 residues. The CDR3 bases are TGTGCCAGCAGTTACCGGGACAACTCCTACGAGCAGTACTTC. Its translation: CASSYRDNSYEQYF.

This sequence joins TRBV7-9 and TRBJ1-2; D unresolved. Between the trimmed V and J ends, which lost 7 bases and 10 bases, there was a span of 4 bases. The CDR3 runs 8 residues. The germline CDR1 and CDR2 sequences are SEHNR and FQNEAQ (reference sequence). The CDR3 protein is CASNDYTF. DNA for the CDR3: TGTGCCAGCAACGACTACACCTTC.

The chain couples TRBV6-5 to TRBJ2-2; no clear D. CDR1 is MNHEY, CDR2 SVGAGI, per germline. The CDR3 extends over 15 amino acids. With 2 bases removed from V and 0 bases from J, the gap between germline ends came to 7 bases. The CDR3 loop reads CASSYSTTNTGELFF. The CDR3 bases are TGTGCCAGCAGTTACAGTACCACGAACACCGGGGAGCTGTTTTTT.

The rearrangement uses TRBV6-6 and TRBJ2-7; no reliable D call. The CDR3 loop spans 16 amino acids. Trimming cost V 2 bases and J 0 bases, with 14 bases left between them. Germline CDR1 is MNHNY and CDR2 is SVGAGI (reference sequence). Here the CDR3 DNA reads TGTGCCAGCAGTTACCCCCTTGGACCCGGCTCCTACGAGCAGTACTTC. Encoded protein: CASSYPLGPGSYEQYF.

This chain joins TRBV9 and TRBJ1-2; 9 nucleotides align to TRBD1. Germline CDR1 is SGDLS and CDR2 is YYNGEE. The CDR3 has 16 residues. The V and J ends lost 4 bases and 8 bases, in that order; junction bases with no gene match: 15. The CDR3 sequence: CASSSQGQGRLGGYTF. The CDR3 coding sequence is TGTGCCAGCAGCTCGCAAGGACAGGGGAGATTAGGGGGCTACACCTTC.